The sample holds one count of the clone carrying this T cell receptor (beta chain). From germline, CDR1 is SGHVS and CDR2 FNYEAQ. The CDR3 extends over 15 amino acids. The V and J ends lost 4 bases and 3 bases, in that order; junction bases with no gene match: 6. This sample was included in a study of Tregs in tolerant kidney transplant recipients. Assay used: immunoSEQ multiplex PCR; TCRdb lists only in-frame clones, some missing. The sample contains 200,000 to 300,000 clones, about 86% of which appear only once. The receptor was derived from a human donor in good health. V usage is TRBV7-6 and J usage is TRBJ2-1; 7 bases fit TRBD2. The specimen sequenced was CD4+ T cells from blood. The DNA for the CDR3 is TGTGCCAGCAGCTCAACAAGGGAGGGCTACAATGAGCAGTTCTTC. Translation gives CASSSTREGYNEQFF.